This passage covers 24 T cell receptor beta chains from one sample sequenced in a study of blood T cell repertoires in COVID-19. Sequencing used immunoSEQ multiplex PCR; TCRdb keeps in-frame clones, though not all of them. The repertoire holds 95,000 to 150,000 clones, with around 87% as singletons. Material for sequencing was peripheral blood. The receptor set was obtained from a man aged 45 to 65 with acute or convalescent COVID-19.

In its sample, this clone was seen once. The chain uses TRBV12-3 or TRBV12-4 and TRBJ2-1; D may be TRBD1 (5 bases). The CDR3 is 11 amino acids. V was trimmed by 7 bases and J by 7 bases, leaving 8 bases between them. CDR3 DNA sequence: TGTGCCAGCACCGACAGAAATGAGCAGTTCTTC. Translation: CASTDRNEQFF.

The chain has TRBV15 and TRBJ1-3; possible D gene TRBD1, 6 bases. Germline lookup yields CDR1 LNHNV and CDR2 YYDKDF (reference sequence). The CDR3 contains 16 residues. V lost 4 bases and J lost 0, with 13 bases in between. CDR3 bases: TGTGCCACCAGCACCAGACAGGTAGCCTCTGGAAACACCATATATTTT. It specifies CATSTRQVASGNTIYF.

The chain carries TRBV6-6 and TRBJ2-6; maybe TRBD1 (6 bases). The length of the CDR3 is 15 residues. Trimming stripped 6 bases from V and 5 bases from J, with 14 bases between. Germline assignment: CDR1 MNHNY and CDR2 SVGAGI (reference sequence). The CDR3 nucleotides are TGTGCCAGCAGCCGTAAACAGGGTCGGGCCAACGTCCTGACTTTC. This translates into CASSRKQGRANVLTF.

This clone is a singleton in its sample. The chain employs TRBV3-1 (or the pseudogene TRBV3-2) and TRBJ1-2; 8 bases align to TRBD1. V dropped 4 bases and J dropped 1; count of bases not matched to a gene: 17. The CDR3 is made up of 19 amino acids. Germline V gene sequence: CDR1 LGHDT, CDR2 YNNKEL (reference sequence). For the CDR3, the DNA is TGTGCCAGCAGCCTAAGGGGGGTTTCCGGACAGGGAATTAACTATGGCTACACCTTC. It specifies CASSLRGVSGQGINYGYTF.

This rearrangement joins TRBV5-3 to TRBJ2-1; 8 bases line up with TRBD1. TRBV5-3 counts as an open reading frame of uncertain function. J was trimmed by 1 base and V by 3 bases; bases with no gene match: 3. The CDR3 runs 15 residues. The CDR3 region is CARSSGGSSYNEQFF. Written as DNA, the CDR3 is TGTGCCAGAAGCTCAGGGGGCTCGTCCTACAATGAGCAGTTCTTC.

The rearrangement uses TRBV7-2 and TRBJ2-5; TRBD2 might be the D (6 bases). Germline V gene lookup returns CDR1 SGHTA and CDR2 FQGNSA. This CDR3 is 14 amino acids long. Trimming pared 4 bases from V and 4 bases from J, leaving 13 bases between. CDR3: CASSSQGGGETQYF. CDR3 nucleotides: TGTGCCAGCAGCTCCCAGGGAGGAGGAGAGACCCAGTACTTC.

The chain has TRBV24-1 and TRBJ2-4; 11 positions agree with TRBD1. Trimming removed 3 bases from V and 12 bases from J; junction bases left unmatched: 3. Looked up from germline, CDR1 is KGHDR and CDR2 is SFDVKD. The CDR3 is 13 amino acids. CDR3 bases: TGTGCCACCAGTGATGGACAGGGGGCTGGTCAGTACTTC. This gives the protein CATSDGQGAGQYF.

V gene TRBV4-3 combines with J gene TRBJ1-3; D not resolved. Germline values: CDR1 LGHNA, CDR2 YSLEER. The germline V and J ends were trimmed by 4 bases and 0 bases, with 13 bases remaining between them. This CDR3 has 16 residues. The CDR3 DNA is TGCGCCAGCAGCCCGACTCCCGCGATCTCTGGAAACACCATATATTTT. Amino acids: CASSPTPAISGNTIYF.

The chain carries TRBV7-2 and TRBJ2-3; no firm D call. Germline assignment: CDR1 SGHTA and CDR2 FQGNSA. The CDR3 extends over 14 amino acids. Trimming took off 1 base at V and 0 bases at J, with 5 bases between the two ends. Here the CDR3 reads CASSLVVSTDTQYF. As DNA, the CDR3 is TGTGCCAGCAGCTTAGTAGTTAGCACAGATACGCAGTATTTT.

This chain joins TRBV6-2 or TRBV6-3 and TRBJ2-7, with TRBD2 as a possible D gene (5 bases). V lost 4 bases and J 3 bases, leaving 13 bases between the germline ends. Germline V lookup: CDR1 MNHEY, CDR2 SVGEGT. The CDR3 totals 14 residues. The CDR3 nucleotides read TGTGCCAGCAGTTTCGAGGGCCCCCTCTACGAGCAGTACTTC. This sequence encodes CASSFEGPLYEQYF.

The chain's CDR3 is CASRGPSEVNEQFF. The CDR3 DNA sequence: TGTGCCAGCAGGGGTCCTAGCGAAGTCAATGAGCAGTTCTTC. The chain recombines TRBV2 with TRBJ2-1; D may be TRBD2 (6 bases). V lost 6 bases and J lost 6, with 15 bases in between. Germline assignment: CDR1 SNHLY and CDR2 FYNNEI. This CDR3 spans 14 amino acids.

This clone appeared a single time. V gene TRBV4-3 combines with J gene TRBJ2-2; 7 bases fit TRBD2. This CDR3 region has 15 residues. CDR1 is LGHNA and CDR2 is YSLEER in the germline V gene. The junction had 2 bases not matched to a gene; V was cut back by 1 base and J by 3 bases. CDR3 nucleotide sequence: TGCGCCAGCAGCCAAGCTACTAGCGACACCGGGGAGCTGTTTTTT. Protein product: CASSQATSDTGELFF.

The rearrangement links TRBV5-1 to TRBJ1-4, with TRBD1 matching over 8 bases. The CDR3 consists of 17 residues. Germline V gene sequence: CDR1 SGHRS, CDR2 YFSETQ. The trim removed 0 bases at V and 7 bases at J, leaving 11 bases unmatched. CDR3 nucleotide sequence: TGCGCCAGCAGCTTGGATCGCACCGGGACAGGCGGTGAAAAACTGTTTTTT. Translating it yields CASSLDRTGTGGEKLFF.

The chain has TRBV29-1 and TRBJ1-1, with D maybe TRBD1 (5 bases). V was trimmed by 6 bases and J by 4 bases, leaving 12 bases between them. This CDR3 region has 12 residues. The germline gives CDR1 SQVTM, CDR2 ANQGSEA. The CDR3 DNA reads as TGCAGCGTACTTTGGGGCGGCACTGAAGCTTTCTTT. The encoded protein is CSVLWGGTEAFF.

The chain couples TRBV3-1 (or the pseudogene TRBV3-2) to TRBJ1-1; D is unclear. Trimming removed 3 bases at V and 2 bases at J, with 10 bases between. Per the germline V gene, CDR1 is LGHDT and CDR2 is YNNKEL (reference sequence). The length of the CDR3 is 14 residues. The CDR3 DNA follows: TGTGCCAGCAGCCATGAACAGCTAAACACTGAAGCTTTCTTT. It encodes CASSHEQLNTEAFF.

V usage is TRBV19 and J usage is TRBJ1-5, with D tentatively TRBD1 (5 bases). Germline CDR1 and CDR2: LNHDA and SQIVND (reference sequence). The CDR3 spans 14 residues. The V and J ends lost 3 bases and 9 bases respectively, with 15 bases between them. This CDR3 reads CASSMGGMGPPQHF. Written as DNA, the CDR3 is TGTGCCAGTAGTATGGGGGGAATGGGCCCGCCCCAGCATTTT.

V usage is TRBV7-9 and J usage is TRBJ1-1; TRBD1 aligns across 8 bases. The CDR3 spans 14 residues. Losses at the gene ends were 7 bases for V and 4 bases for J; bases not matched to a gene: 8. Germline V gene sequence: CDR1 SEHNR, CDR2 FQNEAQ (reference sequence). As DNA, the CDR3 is TGTGCCAGCACCCTGGCCCAGGGGGCCACTGAAGCTTTCTTT. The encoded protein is CASTLAQGATEAFF.

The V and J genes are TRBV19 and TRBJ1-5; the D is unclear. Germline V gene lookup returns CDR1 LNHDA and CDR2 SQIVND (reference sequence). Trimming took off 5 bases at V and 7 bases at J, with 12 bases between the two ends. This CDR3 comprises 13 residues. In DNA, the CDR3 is TGTGCCAGTAGTCCCGGTATATGGCAGCCCCAGCATTTT. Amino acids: CASSPGIWQPQHF. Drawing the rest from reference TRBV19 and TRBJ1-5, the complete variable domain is DGGITQSPKYLFRKEGQNVTLSCEQNLNHDAMYWYRQDPGQGLRLIYYSQIVNDFQKGDIAEGYSVSREKKESFPLTVTSAQKNPTAFYLCASSPGIWQPQHFGDGTRLSIL.

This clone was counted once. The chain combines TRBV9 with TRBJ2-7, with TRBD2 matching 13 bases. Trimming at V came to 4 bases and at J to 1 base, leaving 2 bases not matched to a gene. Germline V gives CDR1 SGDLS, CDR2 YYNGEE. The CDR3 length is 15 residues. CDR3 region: CASSKGLAGSYEQYF. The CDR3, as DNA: TGTGCCAGCAGCAAGGGACTAGCGGGGTCCTACGAGCAGTACTTC.

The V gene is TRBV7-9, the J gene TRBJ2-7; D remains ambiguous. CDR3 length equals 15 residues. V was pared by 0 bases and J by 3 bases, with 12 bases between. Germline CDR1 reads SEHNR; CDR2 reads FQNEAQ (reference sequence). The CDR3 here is CASSLADKKIYEQYF. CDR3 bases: TGTGCCAGCAGCTTAGCCGACAAGAAAATCTACGAGCAGTACTTC.

The CDR3 loop reads CASSLRPSGGLSYEQYF. CDR3 coding DNA: TGCGCCAGCAGCTTGAGGCCTAGCGGGGGGCTCTCCTACGAGCAGTACTTC. The V and J genes are TRBV5-1 and TRBJ2-7; 11 bases are a match to TRBD2. With 1 base clipped from V and 0 bases from J, the junction kept 6 bases outside the gene matches. The CDR3 has 17 amino acids. Germline assignment: CDR1 SGHRS and CDR2 YFSETQ.

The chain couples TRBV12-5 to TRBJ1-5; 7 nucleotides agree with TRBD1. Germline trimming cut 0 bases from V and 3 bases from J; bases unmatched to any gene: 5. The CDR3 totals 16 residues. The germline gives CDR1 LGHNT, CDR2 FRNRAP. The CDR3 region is CASGLVLDRANQPQHF. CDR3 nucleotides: TGTGCTAGTGGTTTGGTCCTAGACAGGGCCAATCAGCCCCAGCATTTT.

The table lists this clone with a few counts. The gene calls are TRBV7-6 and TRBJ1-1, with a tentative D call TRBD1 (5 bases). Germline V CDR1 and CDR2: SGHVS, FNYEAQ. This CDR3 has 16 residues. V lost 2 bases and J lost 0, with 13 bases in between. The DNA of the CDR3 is TGTGCCAGCAGCTTAAACGACAGAAAGATGAACACTGAAGCTTTCTTT. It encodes CASSLNDRKMNTEAFF.

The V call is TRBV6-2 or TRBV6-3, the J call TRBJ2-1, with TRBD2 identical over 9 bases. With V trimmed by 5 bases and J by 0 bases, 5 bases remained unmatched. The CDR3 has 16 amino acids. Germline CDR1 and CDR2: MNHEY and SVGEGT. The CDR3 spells CASSRLSGSSYNEQFF. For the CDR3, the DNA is TGTGCCAGCAGTCGACTTAGCGGGAGCTCCTACAATGAGCAGTTCTTC.